This T cell receptor (beta chain) was observed in a study of tumor and adjacent non-tumor tissue in lung cancer. RNA was extracted from bulk tissue without any cell sorting. Donors were chemotherapy-naive, newly diagnosed lung cancer surgical patients in China, August–late 2014. CDR1 is SNHLY and CDR2 is FYNNEI in the germline V gene. The CDR3 extends over 12 amino acids. Trimming shortened V by 6 bases and J by 1 base, and 7 bases separated the two germline ends. A modified ARM-PCR protocol with three rounds of nested PCR amplified TCRbeta. Using its own MiXCR run on the multiplex PCR reads, TCRdb lists one record per CDR3 protein. This table holds under 100,000 distinct CDR3 sequences, 61% found once.

This clonotype originated in a man between 70 and 80 years old with non-small cell lung cancer. The chain carries TRBV2 and TRBJ2-7; D is unclear. The sample consisted of lung tumor tissue. CDR3 coding DNA: TGTGCCAGCAGAGAGGCTTCCTACGAGCAGTACTTC. Protein sequence: CASREASYEQYF.